A single sample gave rise to the 17 T cell receptor beta chains below, sequenced in a study of early T cells in non-severe SARS-CoV-2 infection (dated by TCRdb to the early 2020s). Library construction relied on 5' RACE. Sequenced on a NextSeq 500. Using fastp trimming at Q25 and MiXCR clonotype assembly, TCRdb reanalyzed the public sequencing data and kept in-frame beta chains. Rows matching on CDR3 protein sequence are summarized as one entry with the most common DNA and genes. The sample includes 55,000 to 80,000 distinct CDR3 sequences, with 9.5% to 13% observed a single time. 3.8% of the sample rests with the top ten. Sequenced sample: whole blood. The receptors were sampled from an adult who was a healthcare worker with PCR-confirmed SARS-CoV-2 infection or an uninfected control (not recorded which).

The chain joins TRBV5-1 to TRBJ1-2, with TRBD1 matching 8 bases. Germline trimming cut 4 bases from V and 4 bases from J; bases unmatched to any gene: 0. Germline V gives CDR1 SGHRS, CDR2 YFSETQ. The CDR3 covers 12 residues. The CDR3 DNA reads as TGCGCCAGCAGCACAGGGGGCTATGGCTACACCTTC. It yields the protein CASSTGGYGYTF. Full variable domain (rest looked up from reference TRBV5-1 and TRBJ1-2): KAGVTQTPRYLIKTRGQQVTLSCSPISGHRSVSWYQQTPGQGLQFLFEYFSETQRNKGNFPGRFSGRQFSNSRSEMNVSTLELGDSALYLCASSTGGYGYTFGSGTRLTVV.

This chain joins TRBV19 and TRBJ1-5; D call uncertain. The CDR3 is 13 residues long. Germline CDR1 is LNHDA and CDR2 is SQIVND (reference sequence). Trimming pared 1 base from V and 6 bases from J, leaving 7 bases between. CDR3 loop: CASSIGGSQPQHF. Here the CDR3 DNA reads TGTGCCAGTAGTATAGGAGGGAGTCAGCCCCAGCATTTT.

This clonotype has at least ten counts. The chain couples TRBV6-2 or TRBV6-3 to TRBJ2-7; 8 bases match TRBD2. Trimming removed 5 bases from V and 7 bases from J; junction bases left unmatched: 7. CDR3 length: 13 amino acids. Germline lookup yields CDR1 MNHEY and CDR2 SVGEGT. The chain's CDR3 is CASSPGLAREQYF. For the CDR3, the DNA is TGTGCCAGCAGTCCCGGACTAGCCAGGGAGCAGTACTTC.

In this sample, this clonotype turned up many times. CDR3 amino acids: CASSLEAGLYNEQFF. CDR3 nucleotides: TGTGCCAGCAGCTTAGAGGCGGGCCTCTACAATGAGCAGTTCTTC. V usage is TRBV7-9 and J usage is TRBJ2-1, with D possibly TRBD2 on 5 matching bases. CDR1 and CDR2 (germline): SEHNR, FQNEAQ (reference sequence). Deletions cut 1 base from V and 3 bases from J, with 10 bases between. The CDR3 is 15 amino acids.

V gene TRBV12-3 or TRBV12-4 combines with J gene TRBJ1-2; 9 bases fit TRBD1. The CDR3 contains 15 residues. The ends lost 8 bases at V and 4 bases at J; junction bases unmatched: 11. CDR3 DNA sequence: TGTGCCAGCGCCACCGGGACAGGGAGTAGCTATGGCTACACCTTC. Translation gives CASATGTGSSYGYTF.

This clonotype came up a few times. This chain joins TRBV7-9 and TRBJ2-6; D is unclear. The CDR3 is 14 residues long. Per the germline V gene, CDR1 is SEHNR and CDR2 is FQNEAQ (reference sequence). Trimming stripped 6 bases from V and 2 bases from J, with 8 bases between. The CDR3 DNA is TGTGCCAGCAGAGGAACGACTGGGGCCAACGTCCTGACTTTC. Protein product: CASRGTTGANVLTF.

This clonotype came up a few times. This chain links TRBV5-1 with TRBJ2-1; D possibly corresponds to TRBD1 (5 bases). Germline V gene sequence: CDR1 SGHRS, CDR2 YFSETQ. Trimming cost V 3 bases and J 0 bases, with 13 bases left between them. The CDR3 loop spans 16 amino acids. The CDR3 sequence is CASSWGDSYSYNEQFF. The CDR3 DNA reads TGCGCCAGCAGCTGGGGCGACTCCTACTCCTACAATGAGCAGTTCTTC.

This clonotype was observed many times. This rearrangement joins TRBV11-1 to TRBJ2-5, with D possibly being TRBD1 or TRBD2 (6 bases each). The V gene's germline CDR1 is SGHAT and CDR2 FQDESV (reference sequence). The length of the CDR3 is 16 residues. Trimming removed 4 bases from V and 6 bases from J, with 21 bases in between. CDR3 region: CASSSRSLSGAKTQYF. CDR3 nucleotides: TGTGCCAGCAGCTCACGGTCCCTGTCGGGGGCGAAGACCCAGTACTTC.

This clonotype was counted many times. The V call is TRBV6-5, the J call TRBJ1-6; D is unresolved. The V and J ends lost 2 bases and 0 bases respectively, with 2 bases between them. Germline V gene sequence: CDR1 MNHEY, CDR2 SVGAGI. There are 14 residues in the CDR3. The CDR3, as DNA: TGTGCCAGCAGTTACAGCTCCTATAATTCACCCCTCCACTTT. Encoded protein: CASSYSSYNSPLHF.

The chain has TRBV7-6 and TRBJ2-2; 7 bases map to TRBD1. This CDR3 has 16 amino acids. The V and J ends lost 5 bases and 5 bases, in that order; junction bases with no gene match: 11. The germline gives CDR1 SGHVS, CDR2 FNYEAQ. The CDR3 DNA sequence: TGTGCCAGCAGCACCTCCGGGACAGTCAAGACCGGGGAGCTGTTTTTT. This codes for CASSTSGTVKTGELFF.

There are many counts of this clonotype. The genes are TRBV7-9 and TRBJ2-2; no definite D call. CDR3 length: 12 residues. The germline V gene encodes CDR1 SEHNR and CDR2 FQNEAQ (reference sequence). V shed 7 bases and J shed 7 bases, with 10 bases lying between them. For the CDR3, the DNA is TGTGCCAGCATTCTAACCAACGGGGAGCTGTTTTTT. Translation: CASILTNGELFF.

In this sample, this clonotype turned up a few times. The rearrangement joins TRBV11-3 to TRBJ2-1, with 7 nucleotides matching TRBD1. This CDR3 contains 14 residues. V was clipped by 5 bases and J by 5 bases; unmatched bases: 6. Germline V gene lookup returns CDR1 SGHNT and CDR2 YENEEA. The CDR3 coding sequence is TGTGCCAGCAGCACCCGGGACAGCCACAATGAGCAGTTCTTC. Translation: CASSTRDSHNEQFF.

There are a few counts of this clonotype. V gene TRBV6-5 combines with J gene TRBJ2-1; 7 bases agree with TRBD1. This CDR3 has 15 amino acids. CDR1 and CDR2 (germline): MNHEY, SVGAGI. V was clipped by 2 bases and J by 2 bases; unmatched bases: 3. The CDR3 DNA reads TGTGCCAGCAGTTACGACAGGGCGCCCTACAATGAGCAGTTCTTC. It yields the protein CASSYDRAPYNEQFF.

This clonotype was picked up many times. The chain employs TRBV12-5 and TRBJ1-4; TRBD1 agrees at 9 bases. This CDR3 region has 14 residues. CDR1 is LGHNT, CDR2 FRNRAP, per germline. V lost 5 bases and J lost 8; bases outside the gene matches: 6. The CDR3 DNA reads TGTGCTAGTGGTGGCGGGACAGGGTTGGAAAAACTGTTTTTT. Translation: CASGGGTGLEKLFF.

The chain carries TRBV7-8 and TRBJ1-1, with D possibly matching TRBD1 (6 bases). Germline V gene data show CDR1 as SGHVS and CDR2 as FQNEAQ. This CDR3 is 14 amino acids long. V lost 5 bases and J 4 bases, leaving 14 bases between the germline ends. The CDR3 sequence: CASSEDSDLTEAFF. CDR3 coding DNA: TGTGCCAGCAGCGAGGACAGCGACCTCACTGAAGCTTTCTTT.

The chain couples TRBV3-1 to TRBJ1-6; TRBD1 matches at 8 bases. After removal of 5 bases from V and 6 bases from J, the junction contained 9 bases not matched to a gene. CDR1 LGHDT and CDR2 YNNKEL come from the germline V gene (reference sequence). The CDR3 runs to 16 residues. The CDR3 DNA reads as TGTGCCAGCAGCTATGGGGCAGGGGGCGTTAATTCACCCCTCCACTTT. It translates to CASSYGAGGVNSPLHF.

This clonotype was detected only once. The genes are TRBV30 and TRBJ1-4, with D possibly matching TRBD1 (5 bases). CDR1 and CDR2 from the germline V gene are GTSNPN and SVGIG (reference sequence). CDR3 length equals 12 residues. The V gene lost 5 bases and the J gene lost 7 bases, with 11 bases spanning the gap. The CDR3 is CAWGTHGEKLFF. In nucleotides, the CDR3 is TGTGCCTGGGGGACCCACGGTGAAAAACTGTTTTTT.